This is a list of T cell receptor beta chains from one sample in a study of shared clonotypes between healthy human individuals. Profiling relied on immunoSEQ multiplex PCR, and the TCRdb table lists in-frame clones only, not all of them. The sample lists fewer than 400,000 clones, approximately 74% occurring once. The sample comprised memory CD4+ T cells sorted from blood. These receptors were taken from a man younger than 40 in good health. The CDR3 runs from the conserved cysteine through the conserved F or W. Each record gives: V gene, clone size, J gene, D gene, CDR3 protein, CDR3 DNA. The D gene is left open where the match is weak. Clone size is shown for a subset of rows, as once, few, many or a class of expanded clone.

>TRBV11-2|-|TRBJ2-2|TRBD2
CASSLRAAGAGELFF
TGTGCCAGCAGCCTCAGGGCCGCGGGGGCCGGGGAGCTGTTTTTT
>TRBV2|-|TRBJ2-5|TRBD2
CASLIAGPRKQETQYF
TGTGCCAGTTTAATAGCGGGACCAAGGAAACAAGAGACCCAGTACTTC
>TRBV7-6|once|TRBJ2-7|-
CASSLLSVKAPQGSEQYF
TGTGCCAGCAGCTTATTATCAGTTAAGGCCCCTCAGGGGAGTGAGCAGTACTTC
>TRBV11-2|-|TRBJ1-6|-
CASSAATGKNSPLHF
TGTGCCAGCAGCGCCGCGACGGGGAAGAATTCACCCCTCCACTTT
>TRBV5-4|-|TRBJ2-5|TRBD2
CASSATSGAETQYF
TGTGCCAGCAGCGCAACTAGCGGTGCAGAGACCCAGTACTTC
>TRBV4-1|-|TRBJ2-4|-
CASSPDPQGGNIQYF
TGCGCCAGCAGCCCGGACCCCCAAGGTGGAAACATTCAGTACTTC
>TRBV5-1|-|TRBJ1-4|-
CASSFGGAGQEKLFF
TGCGCCAGCAGCTTTGGCGGGGCAGGACAGGAAAAACTGTTTTTT
>TRBV11-2|-|TRBJ1-1|-
CASGSTEAFF
TGTGCCAGCGGGAGCACAGAAGCTTTCTTT
>TRBV5-1|few|TRBJ2-5|TRBD2
CASGMTSGQETQYF
TGCGCCAGCGGGATGACTAGCGGCCAAGAGACCCAGTACTTC
>TRBV28|-|TRBJ1-2|TRBD1
CASTEGARGYTF
TGTGCCAGCACTGAGGGGGCTCGAGGCTACACCTTC
>TRBV7-3|once|TRBJ1-1|-
CASSQRVNTEAFF
TGTGCCAGCAGCCAAAGGGTAAACACTGAAGCTTTCTTT
>TRBV27|-|TRBJ2-7|TRBD1
CASTERQGRLYEQYF
TGTGCCAGCACCGAAAGACAGGGGAGACTATACGAGCAGTACTTC
>TRBV18|-|TRBJ1-4|-
CASSPNWEDEKLFF
TGTGCCAGCTCACCGAATTGGGAGGATGAAAAACTGTTTTTT
>TRBV7-2|-|TRBJ1-2|-
CASSPGHRGSGYGYTF
TGTGCCAGCAGCCCCGGCCACCGGGGATCGGGCTATGGCTACACCTTC
>TRBV28|-|TRBJ1-2|TRBD1
CASSWGQGYGYTF
TGTGCCAGCAGCTGGGGACAGGGCTATGGCTACACCTTC
>TRBV29-1|-|TRBJ2-2|-
CSGKTGLDTGELFF
TGCAGCGGGAAGACAGGTTTGGACACCGGGGAGCTGTTTTTT
>TRBV5-1|once|TRBJ1-6|-
CASSPGAAPNSPLHF
TGCGCCAGCAGCCCCGGGGCGGCTCCTAATTCACCCCTCCACTTT
>TRBV28|-|TRBJ2-7|-
CASSLSGGQYYEQYF
TGTGCCAGCAGTTTATCGGGAGGACAGTACTACGAGCAGTACTTC
>TRBV11-2|-|TRBJ2-7|TRBD1
CASSPQPDRSYEQYF
TGTGCCAGCAGCCCTCAACCGGACAGGTCCTACGAGCAGTACTTC
>TRBV18|-|TRBJ2-1|TRBD2
CASSPPGTSGPYNEQFF
TGTGCCAGCTCACCACCCGGGACTAGCGGGCCTTACAATGAGCAGTTCTTC
>TRBV6-1|-|TRBJ2-5|-
CASSVDVGVGTQYF
TGTGCCAGCAGTGTGGACGTGGGGGTAGGGACCCAGTACTTC
>TRBV19|-|TRBJ2-1|-
CASSIKNEQFF
TGTGCCAGTAGTATAAAGAATGAGCAGTTCTTC
>TRBV9|few|TRBJ2-1|TRBD2
CASSEWTSDYNEQFF
TGTGCCAGCAGCGAGTGGACTAGCGACTACAATGAGCAGTTCTTC
>TRBV18|-|TRBJ2-2|TRBD1
CASSPWSQGDTGELFF
TGTGCCAGCTCACCATGGTCACAGGGGGACACCGGGGAGCTGTTTTTT
>TRBV2|-|TRBJ1-2|TRBD1
CASRGDSYGYTF
TGTGCCAGCAGGGGGGACAGCTATGGCTACACCTTC
>TRBV5-4|-|TRBJ2-7|-
CASSLAEDTYEQYF
TGTGCCAGCAGCTTGGCCGAGGATACCTACGAGCAGTACTTC
>TRBV2|-|TRBJ1-5|-
CASRGYDQPQHF
TGTGCCAGCAGGGGTTATGATCAGCCCCAGCATTTT
>TRBV5-4|-|TRBJ2-5|-
CASSLGGDQETQYF
TGTGCCAGCAGCTTGGGGGGCGACCAAGAGACCCAGTACTTC
>TRBV30|once|TRBJ1-4|-
CAWSARRGNEKLFF
TGTGCCTGGAGTGCTCGGCGGGGAAATGAAAAACTGTTTTTT
>TRBV5-1|-|TRBJ1-3|TRBD1
CASSLSGGAEGNTIYF
TGCGCCAGCAGCTTATCAGGGGGCGCGGAGGGAAACACCATATATTTT
>TRBV7-3|-|TRBJ1-1|-
CASSVDRNTEAFF
TGTGCCAGCAGCGTTGACAGGAACACTGAAGCTTTCTTT